This paragraph covers one T cell receptor (beta chain) sequence. Its specificity is unknown. At one end the junction does not follow the germline gene, possibly because of a read error. MiXCR, run by TCRdb on the multiplex PCR reads, gives a single entry per CDR3 protein. Among about 140,000 distinct CDR3 sequences listed, 20% to 25% were seen once. The germline V gene has CDR1 DFQATT and CDR2 SNEGSKA (reference sequence). CDR3 size: 16 residues. The lymph nodes were axillary draining lymph nodes from breast cancer patients. The entry originates in a study of breast tumors, draining lymph nodes, adjacent tissues. Findings of the study overall: Luminal-like breast cancer showed significantly greater tumor-nontumor repertoire similarity than basal-like breast cancer did. Most tumor T cells seemingly derive from lymph node, then expand in tumor.

The source of this sequence is a female donor with breast cancer. Some clones in this sample may be carry-over from other donors' samples. The material sequenced was axillary lymph node tissue. This rearrangement joins TRBV20-1 to TRBJ2-2; 7 bases map to TRBD2. This CDR3 is CSARPQAGSNTGELSF. For the CDR3, the DNA is TGCAGTGCTAGACCCCAAGCGGGGTCCAACACCGGGGAGCTGTCTTTT.